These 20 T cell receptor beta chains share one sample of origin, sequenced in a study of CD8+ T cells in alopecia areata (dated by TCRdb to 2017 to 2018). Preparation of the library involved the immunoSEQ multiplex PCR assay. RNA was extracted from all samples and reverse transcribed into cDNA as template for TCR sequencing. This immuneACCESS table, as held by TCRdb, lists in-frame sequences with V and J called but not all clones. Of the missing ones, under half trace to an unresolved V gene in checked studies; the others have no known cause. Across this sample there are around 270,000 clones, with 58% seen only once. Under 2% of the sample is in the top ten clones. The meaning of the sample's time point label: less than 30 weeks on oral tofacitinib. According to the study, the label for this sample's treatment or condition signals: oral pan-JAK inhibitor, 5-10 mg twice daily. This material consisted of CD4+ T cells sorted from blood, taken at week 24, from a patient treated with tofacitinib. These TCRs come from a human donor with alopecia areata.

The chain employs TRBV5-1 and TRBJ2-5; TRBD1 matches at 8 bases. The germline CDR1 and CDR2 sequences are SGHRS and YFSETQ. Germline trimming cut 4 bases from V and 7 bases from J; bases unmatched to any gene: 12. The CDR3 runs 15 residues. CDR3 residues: CASSRQGWEDRTQYF. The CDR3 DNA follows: TGCGCCAGCAGCCGACAGGGGTGGGAGGATCGGACCCAGTACTTC. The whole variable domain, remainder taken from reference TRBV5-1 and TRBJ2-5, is KAGVTQTPRYLIKTRGQQVTLSCSPISGHRSVSWYQQTPGQGLQFLFEYFSETQRNKGNFPGRFSGRQFSNSRSEMNVSTLELGDSALYLCASSRQGWEDRTQYFGPGTRLLVL.

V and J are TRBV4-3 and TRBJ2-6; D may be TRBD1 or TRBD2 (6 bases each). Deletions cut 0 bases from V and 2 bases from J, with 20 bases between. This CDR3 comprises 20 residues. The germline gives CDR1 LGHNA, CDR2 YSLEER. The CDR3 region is CASSQEVGASGAAGANVLTF. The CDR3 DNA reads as TGCGCCAGCAGCCAAGAAGTTGGGGCTTCGGGGGCAGCTGGGGCCAACGTCCTGACTTTC.

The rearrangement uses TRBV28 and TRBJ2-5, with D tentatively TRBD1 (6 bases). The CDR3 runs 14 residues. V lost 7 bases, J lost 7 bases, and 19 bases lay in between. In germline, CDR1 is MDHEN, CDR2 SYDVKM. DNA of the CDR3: TGTGCCAGCACCACCGCCACAGGGAAGGGGACCCAGTACTTC. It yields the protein CASTTATGKGTQYF.

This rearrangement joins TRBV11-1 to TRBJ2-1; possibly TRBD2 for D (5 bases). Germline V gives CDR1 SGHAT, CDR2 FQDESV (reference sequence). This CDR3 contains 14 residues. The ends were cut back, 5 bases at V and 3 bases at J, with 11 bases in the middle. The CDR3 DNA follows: TGTGCCAGCAGCGTGACGGGAAGCTACAATGAGCAGTTCTTC. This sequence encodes CASSVTGSYNEQFF.

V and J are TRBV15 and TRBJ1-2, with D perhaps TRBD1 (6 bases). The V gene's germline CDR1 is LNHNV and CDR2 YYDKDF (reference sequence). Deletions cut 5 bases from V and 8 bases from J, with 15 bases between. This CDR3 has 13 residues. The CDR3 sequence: CATSLGTGKGYTF. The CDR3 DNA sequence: TGTGCCACCAGCCTCGGTACAGGGAAAGGCTACACCTTC.

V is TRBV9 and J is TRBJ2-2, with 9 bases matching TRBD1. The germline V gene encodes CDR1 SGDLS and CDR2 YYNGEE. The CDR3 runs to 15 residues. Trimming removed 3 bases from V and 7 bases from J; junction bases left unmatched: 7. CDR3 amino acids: CASSGRDRADGELFF. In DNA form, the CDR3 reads TGTGCCAGCAGCGGCAGGGACAGGGCCGACGGGGAGCTGTTTTTT.

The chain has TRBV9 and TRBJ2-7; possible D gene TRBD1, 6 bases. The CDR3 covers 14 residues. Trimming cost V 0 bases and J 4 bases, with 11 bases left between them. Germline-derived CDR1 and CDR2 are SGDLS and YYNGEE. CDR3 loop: CASSVAGQGYEQYF. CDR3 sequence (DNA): TGTGCCAGCAGCGTAGCTGGGCAGGGGTACGAGCAGTACTTC.

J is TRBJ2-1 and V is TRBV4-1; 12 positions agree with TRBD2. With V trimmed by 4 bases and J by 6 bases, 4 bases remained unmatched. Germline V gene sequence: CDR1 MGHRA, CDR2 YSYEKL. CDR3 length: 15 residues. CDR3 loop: CASSPLGLAGNEQFF. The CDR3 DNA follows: TGCGCCAGCAGCCCATTGGGACTAGCGGGCAATGAGCAGTTCTTC.

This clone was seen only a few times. The CDR3 DNA reads TGTGCCAGCAGCTTCGGGGGCCCAAACTATGGCTACACCTTC. Translated, it gives CASSFGGPNYGYTF. V gene TRBV7-2 combines with J gene TRBJ1-2, with a tentative D call TRBD1 (6 bases). The germline V and J ends were trimmed by 3 bases and 2 bases, with 10 bases remaining between them. In germline, CDR1 is SGHTA, CDR2 FQGNSA. This CDR3 contains 14 residues.

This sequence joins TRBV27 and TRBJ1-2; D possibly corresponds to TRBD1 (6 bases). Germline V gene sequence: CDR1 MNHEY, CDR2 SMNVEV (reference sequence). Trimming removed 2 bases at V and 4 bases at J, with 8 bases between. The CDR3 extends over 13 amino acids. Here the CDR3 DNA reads TGTGCCAGCAGTTTACAGGGGCCCTATGGCTACACCTTC. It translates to CASSLQGPYGYTF.

CDR3: CASSSQRTGKSYEQYF. The CDR3 DNA follows: TGTGCCAGCAGCTCACAAAGGACAGGGAAGTCCTACGAGCAGTACTTC. The chain is built from TRBV7-2 and TRBJ2-7; 8 bases agree with TRBD1. The CDR3 covers 16 residues. The junction had 9 bases not matched to a gene; V was cut back by 4 bases and J by 1 base. The germline CDR1 and CDR2 sequences are SGHTA and FQGNSA.

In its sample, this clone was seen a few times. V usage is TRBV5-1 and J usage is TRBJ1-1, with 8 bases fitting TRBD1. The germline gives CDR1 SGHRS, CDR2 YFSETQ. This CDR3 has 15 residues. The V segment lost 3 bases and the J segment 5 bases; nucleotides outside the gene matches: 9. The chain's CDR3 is CASSSAGQGGTEAFF. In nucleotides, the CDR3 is TGCGCCAGCAGCTCGGCCGGACAGGGAGGTACTGAAGCTTTCTTT. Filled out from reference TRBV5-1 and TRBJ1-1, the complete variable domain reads KAGVTQTPRYLIKTRGQQVTLSCSPISGHRSVSWYQQTPGQGLQFLFEYFSETQRNKGNFPGRFSGRQFSNSRSEMNVSTLELGDSALYLCASSSAGQGGTEAFFGQGTRLTVV.

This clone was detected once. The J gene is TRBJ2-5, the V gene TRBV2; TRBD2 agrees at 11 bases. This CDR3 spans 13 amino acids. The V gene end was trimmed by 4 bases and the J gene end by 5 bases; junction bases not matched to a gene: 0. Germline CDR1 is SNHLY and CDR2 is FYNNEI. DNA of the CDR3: TGTGCCAGCAGTGGGACTAGCGGGGAGACCCAGTACTTC. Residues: CASSGTSGETQYF.

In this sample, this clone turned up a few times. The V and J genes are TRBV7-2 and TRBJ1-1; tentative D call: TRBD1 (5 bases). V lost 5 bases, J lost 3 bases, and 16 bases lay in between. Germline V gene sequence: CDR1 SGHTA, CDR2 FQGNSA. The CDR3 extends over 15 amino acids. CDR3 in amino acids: CASSTPSTVHTEAFF. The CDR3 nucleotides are TGTGCCAGCAGCACTCCTTCGACAGTTCACACTGAAGCTTTCTTT. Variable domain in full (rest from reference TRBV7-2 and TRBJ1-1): GAGVSQSPSNKVTEKGKDVELRCDPISGHTALYWYRQSLGQGLEFLIYFQGNSAPDKSGLPSDRFSAERTGGSVSTLTIQRTQQEDSAVYLCASSTPSTVHTEAFFGQGTRLTVV.

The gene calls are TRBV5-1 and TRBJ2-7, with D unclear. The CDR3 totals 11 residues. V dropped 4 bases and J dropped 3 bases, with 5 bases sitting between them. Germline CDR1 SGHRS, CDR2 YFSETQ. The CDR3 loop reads CASSTDYEQYF. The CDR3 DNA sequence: TGCGCCAGCAGCACCGACTACGAGCAGTACTTC.

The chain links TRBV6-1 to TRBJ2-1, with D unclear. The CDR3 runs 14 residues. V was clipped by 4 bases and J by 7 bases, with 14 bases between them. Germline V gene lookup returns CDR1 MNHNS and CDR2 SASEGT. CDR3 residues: CASSALHDLNEQFF. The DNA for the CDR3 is TGTGCCAGCAGTGCACTACACGACTTAAATGAGCAGTTCTTC.

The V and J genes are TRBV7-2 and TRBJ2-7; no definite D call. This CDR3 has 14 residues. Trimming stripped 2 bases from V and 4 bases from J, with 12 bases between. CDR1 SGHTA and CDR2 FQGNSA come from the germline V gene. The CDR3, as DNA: TGTGCCAGCAGCTTACTAGGCAGACAATACGAGCAGTACTTC. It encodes CASSLLGRQYEQYF.

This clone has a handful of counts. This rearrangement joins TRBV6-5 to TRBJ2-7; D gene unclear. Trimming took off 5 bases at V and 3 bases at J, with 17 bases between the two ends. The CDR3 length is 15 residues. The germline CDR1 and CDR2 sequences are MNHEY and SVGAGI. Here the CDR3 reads CASSPRGVQIYEQYF. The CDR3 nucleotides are TGTGCCAGCAGTCCCCGCGGCGTTCAAATCTACGAGCAGTACTTC.

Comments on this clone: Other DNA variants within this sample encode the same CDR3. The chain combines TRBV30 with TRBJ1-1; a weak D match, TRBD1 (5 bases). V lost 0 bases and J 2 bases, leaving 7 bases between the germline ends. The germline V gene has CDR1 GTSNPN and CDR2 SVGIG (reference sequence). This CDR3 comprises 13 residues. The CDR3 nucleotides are TGTGCCTGGAGTGTAGACAGAAACACTGAAGCTTTCTTT. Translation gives CAWSVDRNTEAFF.

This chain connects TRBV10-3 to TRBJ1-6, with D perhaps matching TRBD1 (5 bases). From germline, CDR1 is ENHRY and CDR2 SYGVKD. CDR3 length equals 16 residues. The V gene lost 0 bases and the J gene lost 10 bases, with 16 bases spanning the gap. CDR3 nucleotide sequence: TGTGCCATCAGTGAGTCCCCCCAGGGACCTCGCTCACCCCTCCACTTT. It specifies CAISESPQGPRSPLHF.